Described below is a single TCR beta chain sequence and its context. This clone appeared a single time. There is no known antigen for this receptor. The sample holds no much larger clone one base away, and base qualities are not on file. The data were taken from a study of blood T cell repertoires in COVID-19 (dated by TCRdb to 2018 to 2020). Concerning the study at large: Samples from collaborators originated in the United States, Italy and Spain and spanned both the acute and convalescent phases of COVID-19. The prospective study material was composed of cDNA or gDNA derived from T cells, B-cell-depleted T cells, or PBMCs. Subjects who had been exposed to COVID-19, were actively infected with it, or had recovered from it provided the deeply sampled blood TCRbeta repertoires that made up the dataset. The repertoires were released in a freely available public database meant as a resource for research on the immune response to SARS-CoV-2. The samples were drawn from the first 160 participants of the ongoing ImmuneRACE study and from under 1,500 subjects provided by 6 global collaborators. Sample metadata almost always included a de-identified subject ID, COVID-19 status, age in years and sex. Where HLA class I and class II types were available, the types were taken from metadata supplied by the sample provider, not from assay-based typing.

One collaborating source in Seattle enrolled patients during active infection and followed them longitudinally through the course of disease. Each collaborating institution followed its own protocols to collect whole blood in K2EDTA tubes. For TCRbeta analysis, collaborator samples were shipped as frozen whole blood, as isolated PBMCs, or as DNA extracted from either sample type. Counted from cysteine to phenylalanine, this CDR3 has 14 amino acids. Only the CDR3 portion is preserved as DNA: 42 bases, with reading frame beginning at the first base. CDR1 and CDR2, per the germline V gene, are SGHVS and FQNEAQ. The trim is 5 bases for V and 0 bases for J, with a gap of 10 bases between the germline ends. Overall results and qualifications from the work: Clinical and demographic metadata were provided uncurated, with the amount varying by source and participant.

TCRbeta CDR3 regions were amplified from genomic DNA using the immunoSEQ Assay, a bias-controlled multiplex PCR. The paper's processing steps were these. The number of nucleated cells in each sample was estimated from the amplification of reference gene primers within the assay. To quantify the absolute abundance of each unique TCRbeta CDR3 rearrangement, sequence reads were collapsed and filtered. For each sample, productive Simpson clonality was calculated by taking the square root of Simpson's diversity index across productive rearrangements. In TCRdb, the immuneACCESS table is reduced to in-frame sequences with V and J assigned. These tables do not hold every clone; where another copy was compared, an unresolved V gene accounts for under half, and the others remain unexplained. V, J and clone size are taken as reported in that table, and D and trimming were inferred from the DNA itself. The sample yields a few hundred thousand clones; approximately 90% were counted once. The biggest ten clones account for less than 5% of the sample.

This sequence uses TRBV7-8 and TRBJ1-2; no D gene can be assigned with confidence. The sequence derives from an older woman with COVID-19, enrolled during active disease. Material: peripheral blood. The CDR3 protein is CASSMRETNYGYTF. The DNA reads TGTGCCAGCAGCATGCGCGAGACTAACTATGGCTACACCTTC.